Below, one T cell receptor beta chain is given with its context. What it binds is unknown. The sample is drawn from a study of cytotoxic CD8 clonotypes in ibrutinib-treated CLL. Study as a whole: Once patients had received a median approximately twelve months of treatment, range 6 to 36, response samples were obtained.

CDR3 length equals 15 residues. Trimming shortened V by 4 bases and J by 7 bases, and 20 bases separated the two germline ends. Germline lookup yields CDR1 SNHLY and CDR2 FYNNEI. Study outcomes and limitations: Treatment saw public clonotypes, which were uncommon, either contract or stay stable. Patients had baseline clonality above age-matched healthy donors, and this clonality moved with circulating CD8+ T-cell counts.

Sequencing used immunoSEQ multiplex PCR; TCRdb keeps in-frame clones, though not all of them. The sample has around 310,000 clones, about 77% seen once; the top ten hold 5.5% to 8%. This rearrangement joins TRBV2 to TRBJ2-7, with D unresolved. The source material was PBMCs, sampled before ibrutinib treatment. This sequence was found in a human donor with chronic lymphocytic leukemia. CDR3 nucleotide sequence: TGTGCCAGCAGTGCTCCGGGTATCGTCCTCCTTGAGCAGTACTTC. Amino acid sequence: CASSAPGIVLLEQYF.